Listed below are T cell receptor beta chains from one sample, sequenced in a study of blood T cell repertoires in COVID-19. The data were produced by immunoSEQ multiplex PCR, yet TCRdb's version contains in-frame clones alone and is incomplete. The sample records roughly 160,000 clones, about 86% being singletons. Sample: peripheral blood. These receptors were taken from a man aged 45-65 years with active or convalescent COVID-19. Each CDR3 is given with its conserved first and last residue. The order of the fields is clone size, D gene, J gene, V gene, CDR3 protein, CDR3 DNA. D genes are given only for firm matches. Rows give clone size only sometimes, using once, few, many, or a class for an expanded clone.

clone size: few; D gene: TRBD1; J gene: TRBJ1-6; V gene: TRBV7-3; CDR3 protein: CASSTLGQGKSPLHF; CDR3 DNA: TGTGCCAGCAGCACCCTCGGACAGGGCAAGTCACCCCTCCACTTT
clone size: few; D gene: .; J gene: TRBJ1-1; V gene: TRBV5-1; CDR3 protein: CASSFRQNTEAFF; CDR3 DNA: TGCGCCAGCAGCTTTAGACAAAACACTGAAGCTTTCTTT
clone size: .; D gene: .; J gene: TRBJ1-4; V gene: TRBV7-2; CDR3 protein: CASSFRGTNEKLFF; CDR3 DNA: TGTGCCAGCAGCTTCAGGGGAACTAATGAAAAACTGTTTTTT
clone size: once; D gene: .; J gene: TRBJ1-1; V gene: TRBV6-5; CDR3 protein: CASNTQGNTEAFF; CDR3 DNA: TGTGCCAGCAACACACAGGGGAACACTGAAGCTTTCTTT
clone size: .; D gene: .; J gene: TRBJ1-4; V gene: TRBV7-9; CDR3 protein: CASSTGYNEKLFF; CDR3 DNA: TGTGCCAGCAGCACAGGGTATAATGAAAAACTGTTTTTT
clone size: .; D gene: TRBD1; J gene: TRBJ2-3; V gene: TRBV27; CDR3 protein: CASRLDRLYTDTQYF; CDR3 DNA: TGTGCCAGCAGACTGGACAGGCTTTACACAGATACGCAGTATTTT
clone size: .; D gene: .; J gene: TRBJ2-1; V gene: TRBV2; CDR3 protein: CASSGGGADEQFF; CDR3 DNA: TGTGCCAGCAGTGGAGGGGGGGCCGATGAGCAGTTCTTC
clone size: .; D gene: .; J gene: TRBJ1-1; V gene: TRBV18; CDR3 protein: CASSPLGDKNTEAFF; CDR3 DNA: TGTGCCAGCTCACCACTTGGGGACAAGAACACTGAAGCTTTCTTT
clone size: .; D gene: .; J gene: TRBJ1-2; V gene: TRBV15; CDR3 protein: CATSREKGEKYGYTF; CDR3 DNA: TGTGCCACCAGCAGAGAGAAGGGGGAGAAATATGGCTACACCTTC
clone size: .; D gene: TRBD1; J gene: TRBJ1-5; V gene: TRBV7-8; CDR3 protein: CASSLGGQKSNQPQHF; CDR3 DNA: TGTGCCAGCAGCTTAGGGGGACAGAAGAGCAATCAGCCCCAGCATTTT
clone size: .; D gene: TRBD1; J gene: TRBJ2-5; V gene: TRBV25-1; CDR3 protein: CASTAPSGQAFGTQYF; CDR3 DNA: TGTGCCAGCACCGCCCCATCCGGACAGGCCTTCGGGACCCAGTACTTC
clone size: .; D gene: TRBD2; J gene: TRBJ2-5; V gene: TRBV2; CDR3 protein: CASSVSLAGALQETQYF; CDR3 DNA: TGTGCCAGCAGTGTGAGTCTAGCGGGGGCCCTCCAAGAGACCCAGTACTTC
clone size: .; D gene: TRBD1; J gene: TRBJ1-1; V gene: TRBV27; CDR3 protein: CASSRPSGGITEAFF; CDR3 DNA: TGTGCCAGCAGCAGGCCGTCAGGGGGGATCACTGAAGCTTTCTTT
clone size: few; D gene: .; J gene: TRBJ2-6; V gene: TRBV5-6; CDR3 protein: CASSQSQGSGANVLTF; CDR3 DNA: TGTGCCAGCAGCCAGTCACAGGGCTCTGGGGCCAACGTCCTGACTTTC
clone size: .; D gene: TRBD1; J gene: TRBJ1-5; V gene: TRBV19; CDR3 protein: CASSIQGGNQPQHF; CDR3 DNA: TGTGCCAGTAGTATACAGGGGGGCAATCAGCCCCAGCATTTT
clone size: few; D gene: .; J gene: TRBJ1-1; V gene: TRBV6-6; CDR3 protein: CAHGRGSGNTEAFF; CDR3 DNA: TGTGCCCATGGCAGGGGCAGTGGGAATACTGAAGCTTTCTTT
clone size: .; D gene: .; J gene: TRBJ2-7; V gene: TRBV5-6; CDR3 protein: CASSLGGGLIYEQYF; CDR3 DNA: TGTGCCAGCAGCTTGGGTGGGGGACTTATCTACGAGCAGTACTTC
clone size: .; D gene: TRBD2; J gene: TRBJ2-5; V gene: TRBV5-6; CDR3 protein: CASSLAGLAGGQKTQYF; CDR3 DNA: TGTGCCAGCAGCTTGGCCGGACTAGCGGGAGGGCAGAAGACCCAGTACTTC
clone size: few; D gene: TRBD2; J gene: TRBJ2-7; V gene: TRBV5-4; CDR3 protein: CASSRGVSGGLNYEQYF; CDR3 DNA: TGTGCCAGCAGCCGAGGTGTTAGCGGGGGGCTAAACTACGAGCAGTACTTC
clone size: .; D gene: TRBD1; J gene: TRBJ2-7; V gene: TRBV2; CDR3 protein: CATRDRGYEQYF; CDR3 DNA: TGTGCCACCAGGGACAGGGGTTACGAGCAGTACTTC
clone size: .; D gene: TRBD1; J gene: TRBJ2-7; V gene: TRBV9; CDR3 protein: CASSAQGQGARYEQYF; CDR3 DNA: TGTGCCAGCAGCGCACAAGGACAGGGGGCACGCTACGAGCAGTACTTC
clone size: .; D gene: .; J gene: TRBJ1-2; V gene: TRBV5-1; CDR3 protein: CASSYGGVAENYGYTF; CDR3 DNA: TGCGCCAGCAGCTACGGTGGTGTCGCTGAAAACTATGGCTACACCTTC
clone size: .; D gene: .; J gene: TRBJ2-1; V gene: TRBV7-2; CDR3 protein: CASTPGGHYNEQFF; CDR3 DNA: TGTGCCAGCACCCCCGGCGGGCACTACAATGAGCAGTTCTTC
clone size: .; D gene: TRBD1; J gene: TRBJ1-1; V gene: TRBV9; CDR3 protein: CASSVATGVERAFF; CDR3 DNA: TGTGCCAGCAGCGTAGCAACAGGGGTTGAGCGAGCTTTCTTT
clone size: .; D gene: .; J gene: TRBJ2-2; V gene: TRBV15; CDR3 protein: CATSRVGQNTGELFF; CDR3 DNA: TGTGCCACCAGCAGAGTAGGACAGAACACCGGGGAGCTGTTTTTT
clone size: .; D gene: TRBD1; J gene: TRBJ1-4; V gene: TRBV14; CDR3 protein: CASSQGVGGVNEKLFF; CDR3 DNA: TGTGCCAGCAGCCAAGGGGTAGGGGGCGTCAATGAAAAACTGTTTTTT
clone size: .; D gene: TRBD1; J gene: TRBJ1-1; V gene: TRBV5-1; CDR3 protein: CASSLGQGGTEAFF; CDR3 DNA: TGCGCCAGCAGCTTGGGACAGGGAGGCACTGAAGCTTTCTTT
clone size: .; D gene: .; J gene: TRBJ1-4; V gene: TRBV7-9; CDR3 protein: CASSPIPRGETNEKLFF; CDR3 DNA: TGTGCCAGCAGCCCCATCCCCCGCGGGGAAACTAATGAAAAACTGTTTTTT
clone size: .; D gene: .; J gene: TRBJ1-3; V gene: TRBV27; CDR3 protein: CASSFVGGSGNTIYF; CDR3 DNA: TGTGCCAGCAGTTTTGTAGGGGGCTCTGGAAACACCATATATTTT
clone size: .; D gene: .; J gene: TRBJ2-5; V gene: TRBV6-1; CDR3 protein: CASSEISGEGKTQYF; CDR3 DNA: TGTGCCAGCAGTGAAATTTCAGGGGAGGGAAAGACCCAGTACTTC
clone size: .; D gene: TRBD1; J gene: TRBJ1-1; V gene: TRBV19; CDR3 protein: CASSIRGTDDTEAFF; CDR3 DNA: TGTGCCAGTAGTATAAGGGGGACAGACGACACTGAAGCTTTCTTT
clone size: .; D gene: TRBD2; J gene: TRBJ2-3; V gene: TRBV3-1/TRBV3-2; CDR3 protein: CASSRQTSGGLDTQYF; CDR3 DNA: TGTGCCAGCAGCCGACAGACTAGCGGGGGTTTAGATACGCAGTATTTT
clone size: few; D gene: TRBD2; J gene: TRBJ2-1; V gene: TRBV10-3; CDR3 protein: CAIRAAGVLVNEQFF; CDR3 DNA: TGTGCCATCAGGGCAGCGGGAGTATTGGTCAATGAGCAGTTCTTC
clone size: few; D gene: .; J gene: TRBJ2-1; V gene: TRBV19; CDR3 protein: CASSIGQYAWDEQFF; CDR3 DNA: TGTGCCAGTAGTATAGGACAGTATGCTTGGGATGAGCAGTTCTTC
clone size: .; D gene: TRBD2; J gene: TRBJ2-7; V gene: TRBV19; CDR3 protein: CASSPTSGSSYEQYF; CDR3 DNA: TGTGCCAGTAGCCCAACTAGCGGAAGCTCCTACGAGCAGTACTTC
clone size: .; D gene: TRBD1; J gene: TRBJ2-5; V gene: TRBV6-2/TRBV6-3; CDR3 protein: CASSRDRGKETQYF; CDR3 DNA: TGTGCCAGCAGCAGGGACAGGGGGAAGGAGACCCAGTACTTC
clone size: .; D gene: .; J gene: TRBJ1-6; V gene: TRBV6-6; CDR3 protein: CASSPGTNSPLHF; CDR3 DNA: TGTGCCAGCAGCCCCGGGACAAATTCACCCCTCCACTTT
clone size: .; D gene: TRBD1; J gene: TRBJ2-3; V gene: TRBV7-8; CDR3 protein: CASSTTRTGGSTDTQYF; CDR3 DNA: TGTGCCAGCAGCACTACCCGGACAGGGGGGAGCACAGATACGCAGTATTTT
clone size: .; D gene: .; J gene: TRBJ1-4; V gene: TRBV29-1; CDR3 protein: CSVEDPGGISNEKLFF; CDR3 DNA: TGCAGCGTTGAAGATCCCGGGGGGATCTCTAATGAAAAACTGTTTTTT
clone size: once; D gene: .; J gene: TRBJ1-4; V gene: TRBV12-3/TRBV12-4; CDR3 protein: CASSLKGNEKLFF; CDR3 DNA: TGTGCCAGCAGTTTAAAGGGGAATGAAAAACTGTTTTTT
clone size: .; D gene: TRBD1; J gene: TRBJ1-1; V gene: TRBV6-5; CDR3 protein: CASGDRGPNTEAFF; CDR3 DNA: TGTGCCAGCGGGGACAGGGGACCGAACACTGAAGCTTTCTTT
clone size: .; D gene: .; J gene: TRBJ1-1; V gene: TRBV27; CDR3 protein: CASSPQGRNTEAFF; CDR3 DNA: TGTGCCAGCAGTCCACAGGGTCGAAACACTGAAGCTTTCTTT
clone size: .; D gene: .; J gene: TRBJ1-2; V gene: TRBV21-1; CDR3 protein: CASSKVNRGDYGYTF; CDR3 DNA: TGTGCCAGCAGCAAAGTTAACAGGGGCGACTATGGCTACACCTTC
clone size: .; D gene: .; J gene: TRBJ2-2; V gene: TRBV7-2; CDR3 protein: CASSWRTGELFF; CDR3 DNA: TGTGCCAGCAGTTGGCGGACCGGGGAGCTGTTTTTT
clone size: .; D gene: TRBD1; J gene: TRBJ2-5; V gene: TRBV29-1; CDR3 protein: CSAGTGVETQYF; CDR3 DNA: TGCAGCGCCGGGACAGGGGTAGAGACCCAGTACTTC
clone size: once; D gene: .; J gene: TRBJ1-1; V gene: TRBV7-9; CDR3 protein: CASSLGRGTRNTEAFF; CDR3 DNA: TGTGCCAGCAGCTTAGGGCGAGGGACAAGGAACACTGAAGCTTTCTTT